Listed here is a single T cell receptor (beta chain). Its antigen is not yet known. Base-call qualities are not available, and no considerably larger clone is one nucleotide away. V lost 6 bases and J lost 7 bases; the stretch between them is 24 bases long. The CDR3, from cysteine to phenylalanine, totals 16 residues. Just the 48-base CDR3 DNA is kept, in frame starting at base 1. According to the germline V gene, CDR1 reads MNHEY and CDR2 reads SVGEGT. The data belong to a study of response to subunit inactivated influenza vaccine (dated 2018 in TCRdb). The study in broad terms: Deep quantitative T cell receptor repertoire profiling was used in the study to track responses to a trivalent subunit inactivated influenza vaccine.

The library was obtained by RT-PCR. Sequencing used an Illumina HiSeq 2500. Using fastp at Q25 and MiXCR, TCRdb reprocessed the public reads and kept productive beta chains. All rows with the same CDR3 protein become a single entry with the most common DNA and genes. The sample table contains about 540,000 distinct CDR3 sequences; only one count was recorded for 12% to 15% of them. Jointly, the top ten make up around 10% of the sample. Study-wide findings and limitations: The authors suggested that each seasonal influenza vaccination may recruit only a limited number of new T cells.

The sequenced sample was PBMCs from blood, obtained roughly 13 days after vaccination. The rearrangement combines TRBV6-2 or TRBV6-3 with TRBJ2-5; the D gene is perhaps TRBD2, on 6 matching bases. The TCR sequence derives from a middle-aged man who received an inactivated influenza vaccine. Donor details come from another sample of the same person, matched by shared clones. The bases read TGTGCCAGCAGCCCCCCTTGGGAGGATGCTCGGGGGACCCAGTACTTC. It translates to CASSPPWEDARGTQYF.